These T cell receptor beta chains were read from a single sample in a study of molecular identifiers for immune sequencing clone quantification. TCRdb called the PCR reads again in MiXCR, with one record for every CDR3 protein. The sample lists 85,000 to 100,000 distinct CDR3 sequences, more than 20% seen once, with roughly 0.94% in the top ten. Input material: naive CD8+ T cells from blood, with Jurkat cell RNA spiked in. All receptors derive from a human donor in good health. Some libraries in this study had Jurkat cell RNA spiked in. The CDR3 runs from the conserved cysteine through the conserved F or W. The D gene is left open where the match is weak. Expanded clones get a size class; other rows say once, few or many, or leave the size out.

size | D | J | V | DNA | CDR3
- | - | TRBJ2-3 | TRBV12-3/TRBV12-4 | TGTGCCAGCAGTTTATGGGAGGATACGCAGTATTTT | CASSLWEDTQYF
- | TRBD2 | TRBJ2-7 | TRBV7-9 | TGTGCCAGCAGCCTGCCCATCGGACTAGGGCAGTACTTC | CASSLPIGLGQYF
many | - | TRBJ1-1 | TRBV7-9 | TGTGCCAGCAGCTTAGACACGCCTGAAGCTTTCTTT | CASSLDTPEAFF
many | - | TRBJ2-5 | TRBV6-1 | TGTGCCAGCAGTGAATTGCGGGGCCAAGAGACCCAGTACTTC | CASSELRGQETQYF
- | TRBD2 | TRBJ2-3 | TRBV7-6 | TGTGCCAGCAGCTTAGTAGGGACTAGCGGGGGAGGAGATACGCAGTATTTT | CASSLVGTSGGGDTQYF
few | - | TRBJ2-2 | TRBV5-5 | TGTGCCAGCAGCTTGACAGGGTTATCGGGGGAGCTGTTTTTT | CASSLTGLSGELFF
many | - | TRBJ2-7 | TRBV20-1 | TGCAGTGCTAGAGACAGATCAGGGGAAATAACGTACGAGCAGTACTTC | CSARDRSGEITYEQYF
many | TRBD2 | TRBJ2-5 | TRBV7-9 | TGTGCCAGCAGCCCGACGCGGGGGTTCCAAGAGACCCAGTACTTC | CASSPTRGFQETQYF
few | - | TRBJ2-5 | TRBV27 | TGTGCCAGCAGGAGGGGGGCGGGAGAGACCCAGTACTTC | CASRRGAGETQYF
many | - | TRBJ2-1 | TRBV20-1 | TGCAGTGCTAGGGACTCCGGCTCCTACAATGAGCAGTTCTTC | CSARDSGSYNEQFF
- | - | TRBJ2-3 | TRBV4-3 | TGCGCCAGCAGCTTAGTTTCCGCGGCATTTGACGCAGATGCGCAGTATTTT | CASSLVSAAFDADAQYF
many | TRBD2 | TRBJ2-2 | TRBV5-1 | TGCGCCAGCAGCCCCTTGCTAGCGGGGGTTTCCGGGGAGCTGTTTTTT | CASSPLLAGVSGELFF
- | - | TRBJ1-1 | TRBV19 | TGTGCCACCATAGCAGGGAACACTGAAGCTTTCTTT | CATIAGNTEAFF
few | - | TRBJ2-7 | TRBV4-3 | TGCGCCAGCAGCCAAGATCGTTCAGGGGTTAGCGAGCAGTACTTC | CASSQDRSGVSEQYF
many | - | TRBJ2-7 | TRBV29-1 | TGCAGCGTAGGGCCCCCAAGCTCCTACGAGCAGTACTTC | CSVGPPSSYEQYF
many | TRBD1 | TRBJ2-7 | TRBV5-1 | TGCGCCAGCAGAAATTCCCCGGGACAGGGGTTCCACGAGCAGTACTTC | CASRNSPGQGFHEQYF
many | TRBD1 | TRBJ1-1 | TRBV28 | TGTGCCAGCTTCGAGGGAGGGGGCGAAGCTTTCTTT | CASFEGGGEAFF
many | TRBD2 | TRBJ2-3 | TRBV7-9 | TGTGCCAGCAGCCCTACCCGAGGGACTAGCGGGAGAAGCGCAGATACGCAGTATTTT | CASSPTRGTSGRSADTQYF